This T cell receptor beta chain emerged from a study of CD8 T cells in Susac syndrome. Healthy donors acted as controls, with matching for age and sex. The CD8+ and CD4+ T cells were negatively isolated, with the TEMRA cells enriched by FACS. In the case of this clonotype: Its specificity is unknown.

When the RNA was reverse transcribed, random hexamers were used with an input of roughly 0.5 to 1 ug. The immunoSEQ assay covered 54 Vbeta and 13 Jbeta segments for CDR3. TCRdb reprocessed the immunoSEQ multiplex PCR reads with MiXCR, giving one entry per CDR3 protein. The sample holds about 140,000 distinct CDR3 sequences, around 94% seen once. V lost 3 bases and J lost 4, with 12 bases in between. The length of the CDR3 is 14 residues. From germline, CDR1 is SQVTM and CDR2 ANQGSEA. The study, taken as a whole, reports: As the study acknowledged, the number of individuals in its TCR sequencing and HLA analysis was relatively small.

This rearrangement joins TRBV29-1 to TRBJ2-2; D could derive from TRBD1 or TRBD2 (5 bases each). This sequence originates from a human donor in good health. Sequenced input: CD8+ T cells from PBMCs. The CDR3 region has the DNA TGCAGCGTTGAGTTGGGGGAGACCACCGGGGAGCTGTTTTTT. It specifies CSVELGETTGELFF.